This TCR beta chain was identified in a study of cytotoxic CD8 clonotypes in ibrutinib-treated CLL. As for the study in general: The taking of response samples occurred after a median about 13 months of treatment, with a range of 6 to 36. Mean yields were 255,043 productive templates and 90,000 to 95,000 productive rearrangements per sample.

Study-level findings and limits: The study found clonality rose at ibrutinib response, then fell toward baseline at progression.

Points on this clone: Antigen: not known.

The V and J ends lost 1 base and 4 bases respectively, with 10 bases between them. CDR3 length: 14 amino acids. CDR1 SGHTA and CDR2 FQGTGA come from the germline V gene. Here immunoSEQ multiplex PCR was the method, and the copy in TCRdb shows in-frame clones only, minus some. Among 35,000 to 55,000 clones listed, around 73% were seen once. The sequence came from a human donor with chronic lymphocytic leukemia. The chain joins TRBV7-3 to TRBJ2-5; TRBD2 is a possible D gene (6 bases). Sequenced here: PBMCs, sampled after 12 months of ibrutinib treatment. The DNA of the CDR3 is TGTGCCAGCAGCTTAATTGGCGGGGTAGAGACCCAGTACTTC. Residues: CASSLIGGVETQYF. The full variable domain, rest sourced from reference TRBV7-3 and TRBJ2-5, is GAGVSQTPSNKVTEKGKYVELRCDPISGHTALYWYRQSLGQGPEFLIYFQGTGAADDSGLPNDRFFAVRPEGSVSTLKIQRTERGDSAVYLCASSLIGGVETQYFGPGTRLLVL.